This is a list of T cell receptor beta chains from one sample in a study of technical replicates of blood from several donors. Sequencing was performed with immunoSEQ multiplex PCR; in TCRdb, only in-frame clones are kept and a portion is missing. The repertoire holds about 83,000 clones, with approximately 97% as singletons. The source material was T cells isolated from PBMCs. The receptors stem from a human donor in good health. Each CDR3 is given with its conserved first and last residue. The D gene is left open where the match is weak.

cdr3_length j_call d_call v_call cdr3_aa
12 TRBJ1-2 NA TRBV27 CASSFLGGGYTF
13 TRBJ1-2 NA TRBV9 CASSVAFRDGYTF
14 TRBJ1-2 TRBD1 TRBV29-1 CSVEDGATGGAYTF
14 TRBJ2-1 TRBD2 TRBV4-1 CASRGLADYNEQFF
12 TRBJ1-1 NA TRBV5-1 CASSLGGDEAFF
11 TRBJ2-1 NA TRBV10-3 CAISSQGSQFF
13 TRBJ1-4 TRBD1 TRBV7-8 CASMDRGNEKLFF
16 TRBJ1-4 NA TRBV9 CASSPRLFSTNEKLFF
15 TRBJ2-3 NA TRBV2 CASRLQGTSTDTQYF
17 TRBJ2-3 NA TRBV7-2 CASSLGGAGVYADTQYF
15 TRBJ2-1 TRBD2 TRBV5-1 CASSFTLAGGNEQFF
16 TRBJ1-3 NA TRBV6-5 CASSYSWGGSGNTIYF
13 TRBJ1-5 NA TRBV7-6 CASSSNSGQPQHF
14 TRBJ2-7 TRBD1 TRBV29-1 CSASHGTGGYEQYF
14 TRBJ1-5 NA TRBV2 CASILEGNGQPQHF
14 TRBJ2-7 TRBD2 TRBV28 CASSLRLAGYEQYF
16 TRBJ2-2 NA TRBV6-4 CASSELGSVNTGELFF
13 TRBJ1-2 NA TRBV18 CASSPDGIYGYTF
15 TRBJ2-7 TRBD2 TRBV28 CASSLVAGEAYEQYF
13 TRBJ2-7 NA TRBV6-1 CASSDRGLYEQYF
15 TRBJ2-3 NA TRBV5-8 CASSIREFGTDTQYF